This T cell receptor beta chain was captured in a study of graft-versus-host responses after intestinal transplantation. Overall study: Induction using anti-thymocyte globulin, followed by tacrolimus and steroids for roughly 3 years, was given to all recipients. Findings and caveats of the study: The study associated peak circulating GvH clone levels with early post-transplant HvG declines. GvH clones turned up in recipient marrow; some had shown up first in ileum or blood. Elevated graft-versus-host to host-versus-graft clonal ratios in allografts were recorded for patients with graft-donor T cell macrochimerism.

Looked up from germline, CDR1 is SGHRS and CDR2 is YFSETQ. V was shortened by 0 bases and J by 7 bases, with 19 bases between the two germline ends. CDR3 length equals 17 residues. Clones were read by immunoSEQ multiplex PCR, and TCRdb kept only the in-frame ones, dropping some. The sample lists about 84,000 clones; approximately 89% were seen once. Comment on this clone: The antigen is not known.

The TCR sequence derives from a human donor who was the organ donor for an intestinal transplant. This chain uses TRBV5-1 with TRBJ2-2; TRBD2 might be the D (5 bases). Material: unstimulated CD4+ T cells sorted from spleen or lymph node cells, obtained before transplant. In DNA, the CDR3 is TGCGCCAGCAGCTTGGCGTTTCAGCCAACCCGGGGCGGGGAGCTGTTTTTT. Translation gives CASSLAFQPTRGGELFF.